This T cell receptor (beta chain) was documented in a study of beta chain features in type 1 diabetes. General study results and limits: Shortening that was moderate but significant affected the TCRB CDR3s of Type 1 diabetes patients in all four CD4+ subsets.

Sequencing targeted expressed TCRB transcripts, as all isolated RNA had been reverse transcribed. Generated by immunoSEQ multiplex PCR, the TCRdb table keeps only in-frame clones and is missing some. This sample has some 350,000 clones, with around 10% found just once. Concerning this clone itself: Its antigen is currently unknown.

Sequenced: central memory CD4+ T cells from blood. This receptor was obtained from a man aged 25-40 years with type 1 diabetes.

The chain's CDR3 is CASSLQTINYGYTF. Here the CDR3 DNA reads TGTGCCAGTAGTTTACAGACCATTAACTATGGCTACACCTTC. This chain connects TRBV19 to TRBJ1-2, with no clear D. V lost 5 bases to trimming and J lost 1 base, with 11 bases between them. This CDR3 comprises 14 residues. Looked up from germline, CDR1 is LNHDA and CDR2 is SQIVND (reference sequence).